This T cell receptor beta chain was documented in a study of blood T cells in healthy people across ages. Through a sample-barcoded 5' primer and a J-beta primer mix, a second PCR was run for 7 to 11 cycles. One entry per CDR3 protein, called by TCRdb with MiXCR from the 5' RACE reads. The sample contains 1,500,000 or so distinct CDR3 sequences, 45% to 70% of which appear only once. Remarks on this clonotype: An end of the junction does not agree with germline; a read error may underlie this.

CDR1 and CDR2 (germline): SGHRS, YFSETQ. The CDR3 runs 14 residues. The sequenced sample was blood. This chain links TRBV5-1 with TRBJ2-5; the D gene is possibly TRBD2 (6 bases). Gene TRBJ2-4 matches the end of the DNA better, so the J call may be wrong. The receptor was isolated from a man between 18 and 35 years old in good health. DNA of the CDR3: TGCGCCGGCAGCGAACTTCAAGTCGGGGGCATTCAGTACTTC. It specifies CAGSELQVGGIQYF.